This is a list of T cell receptor beta chains from one sample in a study of T cell responses to AZD1222 COVID-19 vaccine. Assay used: immunoSEQ multiplex PCR; TCRdb lists only in-frame clones, some missing. The table lists 190,000 or so clones, under 95% of them singletons. The specimen comprised peripheral blood, sampled 28 days after the second AZD1222 dose. These receptors all stem from an adult who received the AZD1222 COVID-19 vaccine. Both conserved end residues are part of each CDR3. The order of the fields is clone size, V gene, J gene, D gene, CDR3 protein, CDR3 DNA. D genes are given only for firm matches. The size entry is marked missing in some rows and otherwise reads once, few, many or a size class.

-,TRBV5-1,TRBJ2-7,TRBD1,CASSGLQGASEQYF,TGCGCCAGCAGCGGGCTACAGGGGGCCAGCGAGCAGTACTTC
-,TRBV19,TRBJ2-3,-,CASSMVGGVITDTQYF,TGTGCCAGTAGTATGGTCGGCGGGGTGATCACAGATACGCAGTATTTT
-,TRBV30,TRBJ1-1,-,CAWTPVWGENTEAFF,TGTGCCTGGACCCCGGTATGGGGAGAGAACACTGAAGCTTTCTTT
-,TRBV10-2,TRBJ2-2,-,CASSVVNTGELFF,TGCGCCAGCAGTGTCGTGAACACCGGGGAGCTGTTTTTT
-,TRBV6-5,TRBJ1-1,TRBD1,CASNQGQGDTEAFF,TGTGCCAGCAACCAGGGACAGGGGGACACTGAAGCTTTCTTT
-,TRBV24-1,TRBJ1-2,-,CATSDNLRGSYGYTF,TGTGCCACCAGTGATAATTTGAGGGGGAGCTATGGCTACACCTTC
once,TRBV3-1/TRBV3-2,TRBJ2-2,-,CASSSGGNTGELFF,TGTGCCAGCAGCTCCGGGGGGAACACCGGGGAGCTGTTTTTT
once,TRBV12-3/TRBV12-4,TRBJ2-1,TRBD2,CASSFRTSEQFF,TGTGCCAGCAGTTTTCGGACTAGTGAGCAGTTCTTC
-,TRBV30,TRBJ1-1,-,CAWSVRSGRQAFF,TGTGCCTGGAGTGTAAGGTCGGGACGTCAAGCTTTCTTT
-,TRBV7-9,TRBJ2-5,-,CASRTTGSTETQYF,TGTGCCAGCAGGACAACCGGGAGCACGGAGACCCAGTACTTC
-,TRBV12-5,TRBJ2-7,TRBD2,CASGQASTSGVPYEQYF,TGTGCTAGTGGCCAAGCTTCGACTAGCGGGGTTCCCTACGAGCAGTACTTC
-,TRBV15,TRBJ1-4,-,CATSRDRGGGEKLFF,TGTGCCACCAGCAGAGATCGGGGAGGGGGTGAAAAACTGTTTTTT
few,TRBV7-2,TRBJ1-3,-,CASSLMLGPSPGNTIYF,TGTGCCAGCAGCTTGATGCTGGGCCCCTCCCCTGGAAACACCATATATTTT
-,TRBV18,TRBJ1-2,-,CASYKGEVGYGYTF,TGTGCCAGCTATAAGGGAGAAGTTGGCTATGGCTACACCTTC
once,TRBV25-1,TRBJ1-5,-,CASSEGGRGDQPQHF,TGTGCCAGCAGTGAAGGGGGGCGCGGGGATCAGCCCCAGCATTTT
-,TRBV5-1,TRBJ2-7,TRBD2,CASSPSGDYEQYF,TGCGCCAGCAGCCCTAGCGGGGACTACGAGCAGTACTTC
-,TRBV3-1/TRBV3-2,TRBJ1-4,-,CASSRGEEKLFF,TGTGCCAGCAGCCGGGGGGAAGAAAAACTGTTTTTT